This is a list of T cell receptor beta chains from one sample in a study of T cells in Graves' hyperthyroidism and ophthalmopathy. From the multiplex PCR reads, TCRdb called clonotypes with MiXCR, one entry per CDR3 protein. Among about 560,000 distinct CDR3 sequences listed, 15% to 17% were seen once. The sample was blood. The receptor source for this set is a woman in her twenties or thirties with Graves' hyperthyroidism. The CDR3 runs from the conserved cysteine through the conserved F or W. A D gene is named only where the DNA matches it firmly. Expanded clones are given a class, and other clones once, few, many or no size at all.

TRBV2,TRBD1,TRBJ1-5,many,CASSEQGQPQHF,TGTGCCAGCAGCGAACAGGGGCAGCCCCAGCATTTT
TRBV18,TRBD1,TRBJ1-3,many,CASSAGTGAGNTIYF,TGTGCCAGCTCCGCCGGGACAGGGGCTGGAAACACCATATATTTT
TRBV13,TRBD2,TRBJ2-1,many,CASSTTPSGRAHEQFF,TGTGCCAGCAGCACCACTCCTAGCGGGAGGGCCCATGAGCAGTTCTTC
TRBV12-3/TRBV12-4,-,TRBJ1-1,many,CASSFRAPGEAFF,TGTGCCAGCAGTTTTAGGGCGCCAGGGGAAGCTTTCTTT
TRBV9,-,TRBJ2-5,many,CASSVAPLAGQETQYF,TGTGCCAGCAGCGTAGCCCCGCTAGCAGGGCAAGAGACCCAGTACTTC
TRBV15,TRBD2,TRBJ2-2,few,CATSRVGAGATGELFF,TGTGCCACCAGCAGAGTGGGTGCGGGAGCCACCGGGGAGCTGTTTTTT
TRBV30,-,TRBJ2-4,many,CAWSPTENIQYF,TGTGCCTGGAGCCCGACCGAAAACATTCAGTACTTC
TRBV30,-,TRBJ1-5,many,CAWSVTGQPQHF,TGTGCCTGGAGTGTGACAGGTCAGCCCCAGCATTTT
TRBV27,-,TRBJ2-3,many,CATWGLGAVSTDTQYF,TGTGCCACCTGGGGGTTGGGGGCGGTAAGCACAGATACGCAGTATTTT
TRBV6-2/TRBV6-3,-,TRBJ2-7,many,CASSYSGTFSYEQYF,TGTGCCAGCAGTTACTCCGGGACTTTTTCCTACGAGCAGTACTTC
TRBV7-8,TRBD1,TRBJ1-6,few,CASSFSGGNSPLHF,TGTGCCAGCAGCTTTTCAGGGGGGAATTCACCCCTCCACTTT
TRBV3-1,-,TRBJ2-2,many,CASSRVRTGTGELFF,TGTGCCAGCAGTCGAGTGAGGACGGGCACCGGGGAGCTGTTTTTT
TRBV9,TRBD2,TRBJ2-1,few,CASRSGTSGGGEQFF,TGTGCCAGCAGATCGGGGACTAGCGGCGGGGGTGAGCAGTTCTTC
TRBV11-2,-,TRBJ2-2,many,CASSPRYQGAGELFF,TGTGCCAGCAGCCCCAGATATCAGGGCGCTGGGGAGCTGTTTTTT
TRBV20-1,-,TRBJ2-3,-,CSAKHRGIVGQRLTDTQYF,TGCAGTGCGAAGCATAGGGGCATTGTGGGGCAGAGACTCACAGATACGCAGTATTTT
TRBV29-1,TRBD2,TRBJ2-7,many,CSIASGRVHEQYF,TGCAGCATAGCTAGCGGGAGAGTCCACGAGCAGTACTTC
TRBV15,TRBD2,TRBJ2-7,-,CATSRPGLADYEQYF,TGTGCCACCAGCAGACCGGGACTAGCGGACTACGAGCAGTACTTC
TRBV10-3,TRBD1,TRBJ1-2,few,CATPGGTGNANYGYTF,TGTGCCACCCCTGGGGGGACAGGGAACGCTAACTATGGCTACACCTTC
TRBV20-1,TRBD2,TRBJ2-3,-,CSARAPSGGASDTQYF,TGCAGTGCTAGAGCCCCAAGCGGGGGGGCGTCAGATACGCAGTATTTT
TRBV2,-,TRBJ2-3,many,CASSEREGSTDTQYF,TGTGCCAGCAGTGAAAGGGAAGGGAGCACAGATACGCAGTATTTT
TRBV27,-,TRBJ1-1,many,CASSTPDANTEAFF,TGTGCCAGCAGTACCCCGGATGCAAACACTGAAGCTTTCTTT
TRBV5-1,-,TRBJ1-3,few,CASSARSSGNTIYF,TGCGCCAGCAGCGCCCGGTCCTCTGGAAACACCATATATTTT
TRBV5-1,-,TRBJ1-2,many,CASRPPGQNTGYTF,TGCGCCAGCAGACCACCGGGACAAAATACGGGCTACACCTTC
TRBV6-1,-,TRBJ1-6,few,CASNRVYNSPLHF,TGTGCCAGCAACAGAGTTTACAATTCACCCCTCCACTTT
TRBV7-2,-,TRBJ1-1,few,CASSQRQSMNTEAFF,TGTGCCAGCAGCCAACGACAGAGCATGAACACTGAAGCTTTCTTT
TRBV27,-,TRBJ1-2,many,CASSRAGNYGYTF,TGTGCCAGCTCCCGGGCAGGGAACTATGGCTACACCTTC
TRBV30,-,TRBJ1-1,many,CACEEQPGARAFF,TGTGCCTGTGAAGAGCAGCCAGGGGCGCGGGCTTTCTTT
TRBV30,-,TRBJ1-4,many,CACNGGPNEKLFF,TGTGCCTGTAACGGGGGTCCTAATGAAAAACTGTTTTTT
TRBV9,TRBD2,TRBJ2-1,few,CASSEGTIIYNEQFF,TGTGCCAGCAGCGAGGGGACTATTATCTACAATGAGCAGTTCTTC
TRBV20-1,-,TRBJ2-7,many,CSARSKIGSYEQYF,TGCAGTGCCAGGTCAAAGATTGGAAGCTACGAGCAGTACTTC
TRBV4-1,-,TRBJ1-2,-,CASSQELMDGPNYGYTF,TGCGCCAGCAGCCAAGAGCTAATGGACGGCCCTAACTATGGCTACACCTTC
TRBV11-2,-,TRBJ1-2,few,CASSSPRGYTF,TGCGCCAGCAGCTCCCCGCGGGGCTACACCTTC
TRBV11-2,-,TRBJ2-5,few,CASSSQRAQETQYF,TGTGCCAGCAGCTCCCAGCGGGCACAAGAGACCCAGTACTTC
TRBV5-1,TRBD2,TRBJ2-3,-,CASSSDSRLAEADTQYF,TGCGCCAGCAGCTCCGACTCAAGACTAGCGGAGGCGGATACGCAGTATTTT
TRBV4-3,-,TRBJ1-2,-,CASSLGTDPNYGYTF,TGCGCCAGCAGCCTCGGGACTGATCCTAACTATGGCTACACCTTC
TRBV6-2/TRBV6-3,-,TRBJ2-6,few,CASTDGESGANVLTF,TGTGCCAGCACCGACGGGGAATCTGGGGCCAACGTCCTGACTTTC
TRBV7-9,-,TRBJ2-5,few,CASSSASDRQETQYF,TGTGCCAGCAGCTCTGCGTCAGACAGACAAGAGACCCAGTACTTC
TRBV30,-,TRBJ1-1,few,CAWSIGSGKTEAFF,TGTGCCTGGAGTATCGGATCAGGAAAAACTGAAGCTTTCTTT